Listed below are T cell receptor beta chains from one sample, sequenced in a study of blood T cells in healthy people across ages. TCRdb ran MiXCR on the 5' RACE reads and lists one entry per CDR3 protein. Here the sample spans some 1.5 million distinct CDR3 sequences, 28% being singletons. The sequencing sample was made of blood. These receptors originate from a woman aged 25-40 years in good health. The CDR3 runs from the conserved cysteine through the conserved F or W. D genes are given only for firm matches. Clone size appears in some rows only: once, few, many, or a class for an expanded clone.

D,V,size,J,DNA,CDR3
.,TRBV20-1,.,TRBJ1-1,TGCAGTGCCCCGTTACAGGGTAGACCTGAAGCTTTCTTT,CSAPLQGRPEAFF
.,TRBV29-1,.,TRBJ1-2,TGCAGCGTTCAGGGTTACTATGGCTACACCTTC,CSVQGYYGYTF
TRBD2,TRBV2,.,TRBJ2-7,TGTGCCAGCGGGGCGCCGGGACTAGCGGGAGGGCCGGGGTACGAGCAGTACTTC,CASGAPGLAGGPGYEQYF
TRBD2,TRBV7-2,many,TRBJ2-3,TGTGCCAGCAGCCCAACTAGCGGCTACACAGATACGCAGTATTTT,CASSPTSGYTDTQYF
TRBD1,TRBV27,.,TRBJ1-3,TGTGCCAGCAGGGGACAGGGACTATTTGGAAACACCATATATTTT,CASRGQGLFGNTIYF
TRBD1,TRBV2,many,TRBJ2-7,TGTGCCAACCGGCTGGACAGGGCCTACGAGCAGTACTTC,CANRLDRAYEQYF
TRBD1,TRBV18,few,TRBJ1-2,TGTGCCAGCTCACTGAATCAGGGGGTAGCTAACTATGGCTACACCTTC,CASSLNQGVANYGYTF
.,TRBV30,.,TRBJ2-3,TGTGCCTGGAGTGTAGGGGGGAGAGATACGCAGTATTTT,CAWSVGGRDTQYF
TRBD2,TRBV5-5,many,TRBJ2-1,TGTGCCAGCAGCCTTGGTCTAGCGGGAGAGTTCTTC,CASSLGLAGEFF
.,TRBV14,once,TRBJ2-1,TGTGCCAGCGGACTCCGGAAAGGTGAGCAGTTCTTC,CASGLRKGEQFF
TRBD1,TRBV4-2,.,TRBJ1-6,TGTGCCAGTAGTGAGGGGGCGCGGGCTTCACCCCTCCACTTT,CASSEGARASPLHF
.,TRBV6-6,few,TRBJ1-4,TGTGCCAGCAGTTACTTAGAGGACGGGGTTTGGGAAAAACTGTTTTTT,CASSYLEDGVWEKLFF
.,TRBV6-1,.,TRBJ1-3,TGTGCCAGCAGCGAACCGGGAACGCGAAACACCATATATTTT,CASSEPGTRNTIYF
.,TRBV14,once,TRBJ2-1,TGTGCCAGCAGCCACTTGGATGGGCAGTTCTTC,CASSHLDGQFF
TRBD1,TRBV12-3/TRBV12-4,few,TRBJ1-2,TGTGCCAGCAGTTTAGCGGGACAGGGAGGGAATGGCTACACCTTC,CASSLAGQGGNGYTF
TRBD2,TRBV20-1,.,TRBJ2-3,TGCAGTGCTATGATCCACGGACTAGAGGTCACAGATACGCAGTATTTT,CSAMIHGLEVTDTQYF
TRBD1,TRBV20-1,few,TRBJ1-2,TGCAGTGCTGGCAGGACAGGGGAAGGCTACACCTTC,CSAGRTGEGYTF